This T cell receptor (beta chain) came from a study of blood T cell repertoires in COVID-19 (dated by TCRdb to 2020 to 2021). Background for the entire study: Collaborator samples came from the United States, Italy and Spain and covered acute and convalescent phases of COVID-19. The prospective study material was composed of cDNA or gDNA derived from T cells, B-cell-depleted T cells, or PBMCs. Deeply sampled blood TCRbeta repertoires from subjects exposed to, actively infected with, or recovered from COVID-19 were included in the dataset. The repertoires were made available in a free public database intended to serve as a resource for research on the immune response to SARS-CoV-2. The samples were drawn from two sources: the first 160 participants of the ongoing ImmuneRACE study, and 950 to 1,500 subjects contributed by 6 global collaborators. A de-identified subject ID, COVID-19 status, age in years and sex were almost always included in the sample metadata. Where available, HLA class I and class II types were obtained from metadata supplied by the sample provider rather than from assay-based typing.

The collaborating institutions used their own protocols to collect whole blood in K2EDTA tubes. For TCRbeta analysis, collaborators shipped samples in one of three forms: frozen whole blood, isolated PBMCs, or DNA extracted from either of those sample types. TCRbeta CDR3 regions were amplified from genomic DNA by means of the immunoSEQ Assay, a bias-controlled multiplex PCR. Concerning the study's data processing: Nucleated cell counts per sample were estimated from amplification of reference gene primers within the assay. To quantify the absolute abundance of each unique TCRbeta CDR3 rearrangement, sequence reads were collapsed and filtered. For each sample, productive Simpson clonality was calculated as the square root of Simpson's diversity index over productive rearrangements. As stored in TCRdb, this immuneACCESS dataset retains in-frame rearrangements with V and J assigned. A fraction of the clones does not appear; measured against another copy, unresolved V genes explain less than half of the discrepancy, and the remainder lacks a known reason. Clone size and the V and J calls come from that table; the DNA yielded D and trimming. This sample has 90,000 or so clones in its table, and around 87% of those were observed once. The top ten clonotypes cover roughly 17% of the sample.

The germline V gene (reference sequence) yields PRHDT for CDR1 and FYEKMQ for CDR2. The CDR3, cysteine through phenylalanine, is 16 amino acids long. Just CDR3 DNA is preserved here, 48 bases in frame from base 1. V has 3 bases trimmed and J has 4 bases trimmed; junction bases matching no gene number 3. Overall study results and their limits: The amount of clinical and demographic metadata varied by source and participant and was provided uncurated.

For this clone: There is no known antigen for this receptor. Base qualities are missing; no much larger clone stands one base away.

The clonotype comes from a human donor in a cohort sampled during active COVID-19. Source material: peripheral blood. The rearranged segments are TRBV13 and TRBJ2-5, and 15 bases in between align with TRBD2. CDR3 region: CASSFRGLAGGETQYF. DNA sequence: TGTGCCAGCAGCTTCAGGGGACTAGCGGGGGGAGAGACCCAGTACTTC. When the CDR3 is completed using the reference TRBV13 and TRBJ2-5 genes on either side, the full variable domain is AAGVIQSPRHLIKEKRETATLKCYPIPRHDTVYWYQQGPGQDPQFLISFYEKMQSDKGSIPDRFSAQQFSDYHSELNMSSLELGDSALYFCASSFRGLAGGETQYFGPGTRLLVL.